Shown below are 20 T cell receptor beta chains from a single sample sequenced in a study of CD8 T cells in Susac syndrome. RNA, at 0.5 to 1 ug, was reverse transcribed with random hexamers. One entry per CDR3 protein results from TCRdb running MiXCR on the immunoSEQ multiplex PCR reads. This table has roughly 200,000 distinct CDR3 sequences, 85% to 95% appearing once. The specimen was CD4+ T cells from PBMCs. Receptors originate from a human donor in good health.

This clonotype appeared a single time. This sequence joins TRBV18 and TRBJ2-3; no reliable D call. This CDR3 has 13 amino acids. V lost 2 bases to trimming and J lost 6 bases, with 9 bases between them. Germline V gene sequence: CDR1 KGHSH, CDR2 LQKENI. CDR3 region: CASSPGFQDTQYF. The CDR3 DNA is TGTGCCAGCTCACCAGGGTTTCAGGATACGCAGTATTTT.

The J gene is TRBJ2-5, the V gene TRBV6-4; D is possibly TRBD1 (5 bases). V lost 4 bases to trimming and J lost 6 bases, with 12 bases between them. CDR1 and CDR2 (germline): MRHNA, SNTAGT. This CDR3 is built from 13 residues. The CDR3 sequence: CASSVDSRQTQYF. As DNA, the CDR3 is TGTGCCAGCAGTGTAGACAGCCGACAGACCCAGTACTTC.

A single count supports this clonotype. This chain joins TRBV6-1 and TRBJ2-7; perhaps TRBD1 as D (6 bases). The CDR3 runs to 15 residues. Looked up from germline, CDR1 is MNHNS and CDR2 is SASEGT. V was clipped by 6 bases and J by 6 bases, with 21 bases between them. The CDR3 reads CASRPPGQQIREQYV. The CDR3 DNA reads as TGTGCCAGCAGGCCCCCTGGACAGCAGATTCGCGAGCAGTACGTC.

J is TRBJ2-1 and V is TRBV27; D uncertain. The germline V and J ends were trimmed by 5 bases and 9 bases, with 14 bases remaining between them. The CDR3 sequence is 13 residues long. CDR1 is MNHEY and CDR2 is SMNVEV in the germline V gene (reference sequence). The CDR3 region is CASSPSRAAEQFF. CDR3 in DNA: TGTGCCAGCAGTCCTTCTAGAGCTGCTGAGCAGTTCTTC.

CDR3 nucleotide sequence: TGTGCCAGCAGTGGGACACGCGAAGAGACCCAGTACTTC. Its translation: CASSGTREETQYF. The chain uses TRBV2 and TRBJ2-5, with D possibly being TRBD1 (5 bases). V shed 4 bases and J shed 3 bases, with 9 bases lying between them. There are 13 residues in the CDR3. Germline-derived CDR1 and CDR2 are SNHLY and FYNNEI.

V gene TRBV19 combines with J gene TRBJ2-2, with 7 bases that match TRBD1. Losses at the gene ends were 9 bases for V and 7 bases for J; bases not matched to a gene: 11. CDR1 is LNHDA and CDR2 is SQIVND in the germline V gene (reference sequence). The CDR3 covers 14 residues. In DNA, the CDR3 is TGTGCCAGCCGACAGGGAACGTATGGCGGGGAGCTGTTTTTT. Translated, it gives CASRQGTYGGELFF.

The V call is TRBV5-1, the J call TRBJ2-6, with a weak D call TRBD1 (6 bases). Germline CDR1 reads SGHRS; CDR2 reads YFSETQ. The CDR3 is made up of 17 amino acids. The V and J ends lost 0 bases and 0 bases respectively, with 10 bases between them. The CDR3 protein is CASSLADRYSGANVLTF. CDR3 nucleotide sequence: TGCGCCAGCAGCTTGGCGGACAGATACTCTGGGGCCAACGTCCTGACTTTC.

A remark on this clonotype: Compared with germline, one end of the junction differs, possibly owing to a read error. The DNA for the CDR3 is TGTGCCAGCAGCCTAGCGTCCTACAATGAGCAGTTCTTC. It codes for CASSLASYNEQFF. The V gene is TRBV7-9, the J gene TRBJ2-1; D may be TRBD2 (6 bases). From germline, CDR1 is SEHNR and CDR2 FQNEAQ (reference sequence). This CDR3 is 13 amino acids long.

The chain has TRBV11-2 and TRBJ2-4, with D tentatively TRBD2 (7 bases). V was trimmed by 0 bases and J by 12 bases, leaving 12 bases between them. The CDR3 runs 13 residues. Germline CDR1 and CDR2: SGHAT and FQNNGV. The DNA of the CDR3 is TGTGCCAGCAGCTTAGAGTGGGAGGGGGGTCAGTACTTC. This gives the protein CASSLEWEGGQYF.

The table lists this clonotype with a count of one. This chain uses TRBV30 with TRBJ1-5; D not certain. Germline V gene lookup returns CDR1 GTSNPN and CDR2 SVGIG (reference sequence). Trimming stripped 1 base from V and 3 bases from J, with 10 bases between. CDR3 length: 14 residues. The CDR3 sequence: CAWSAGPLNQPQHF. CDR3 DNA: TGTGCCTGGAGTGCCGGGCCCCTCAATCAGCCCCAGCATTTT.

The chain links TRBV24-1 to TRBJ2-1; D not resolved. The germline gives CDR1 KGHDR, CDR2 SFDVKD. CDR3 length: 11 residues. V shed 9 bases and J shed 5 bases, with 7 bases lying between them. CDR3 in DNA: TGTGCCACCCGGCATGACAATGAGCAGTTCTTC. This gives the protein CATRHDNEQFF.

This clonotype has only a few counts. The chain joins TRBV4-3 to TRBJ2-5; 8 positions match TRBD1. The CDR3 has 14 amino acids. Trimming at V came to 3 bases and at J to 1 base, leaving 1 base not matched to a gene. Germline CDR1 reads LGHNA; CDR2 reads YSLEER. The CDR3 sequence is CASSQDRVQETQYF. Here the CDR3 DNA reads TGCGCCAGCAGCCAGGACAGGGTCCAAGAGACCCAGTACTTC.

This sequence joins TRBV4-1 and TRBJ2-1, with 8 bases lining up with TRBD2. Trimming removed 4 bases from V and 4 bases from J; junction bases left unmatched: 12. The CDR3 has 17 amino acids. From germline, CDR1 is MGHRA and CDR2 YSYEKL. In DNA form, the CDR3 reads TGCGCCAGCAGCCCGGCCGGTGGTAGCGGGGTATACAATGAGCAGTTCTTC. Protein sequence: CASSPAGGSGVYNEQFF.

This chain uses TRBV2 with TRBJ2-4; D is undetermined. The V end lost 3 bases, the J end lost 7 bases, and 10 bases lay between the germline ends. This CDR3 region has 13 residues. Germline loops: CDR1 SNHLY, CDR2 FYNNEI. CDR3 nucleotides: TGTGCCAGCAGTGACCCCAGGCGGAACATTCAGTACTTC. Protein product: CASSDPRRNIQYF. Drawing the rest from reference TRBV2 and TRBJ2-4, the complete variable domain is EPEVTQTPSHQVTQMGQEVILRCVPISNHLYFYWYRQILGQKVEFLVSFYNNEISEKSEIFDDQFSVERPDGSNFTLKIRSTKLEDSAMYFCASSDPRRNIQYFGAGTRLSVL.

The chain couples TRBV7-2 to TRBJ2-7, with D perhaps matching TRBD1 or TRBD2 (5 bases each). Trimming cost V 5 bases and J 1 base, with 12 bases left between them. The CDR3 contains 14 residues. In germline, CDR1 is SGHTA, CDR2 FQGNSA. The CDR3 DNA is TGTGCCAGCAGCCCCCAGGGCGGGTCCTACGAGCAGTACTTC. Its protein is CASSPQGGSYEQYF.

The rearrangement joins TRBV30 to TRBJ1-1; D is possibly TRBD1 (5 bases). Germline V gene sequence: CDR1 GTSNPN, CDR2 SVGIG (reference sequence). The CDR3 consists of 13 residues. V gave up 4 bases and J gave up 1 base, with 10 bases separating them. The CDR3 sequence is CAWTVGTNTEAFF. CDR3 nucleotide sequence: TGTGCCTGGACTGTCGGGACGAACACTGAAGCTTTCTTT.

V is TRBV5-1 and J is TRBJ2-5; tentative D call: TRBD1 (6 bases). Trimming took off 4 bases at V and 5 bases at J, with 12 bases between the two ends. Germline V gene sequence: CDR1 SGHRS, CDR2 YFSETQ. The CDR3 has 13 residues. This chain's CDR3 is CASSQQGAETQYF. Here the CDR3 DNA reads TGCGCCAGCAGCCAACAGGGTGCGGAGACCCAGTACTTC.

V usage is TRBV29-1 and J usage is TRBJ1-1; 7 bases fit TRBD1. With V trimmed by 3 bases and J by 4 bases, 2 bases remained unmatched. The germline gives CDR1 SQVTM, CDR2 ANQGSEA. CDR3 length equals 12 residues. The CDR3 DNA is TGCAGCGTTGAGTCAGGGGGCACTGAAGCTTTCTTT. Encoded protein: CSVESGGTEAFF.

The chain has TRBV28 and TRBJ2-1; 10 nucleotides align to TRBD1. After removal of 5 bases from V and 8 bases from J, the junction contained 6 bases not matched to a gene. The CDR3 runs to 14 residues. Per the germline V gene, CDR1 is MDHEN and CDR2 is SYDVKM. CDR3 nucleotide sequence: TGTGCCAGCAGTCCGGGACAGGGGAGGGATGAGCAGTTCTTC. Translation gives CASSPGQGRDEQFF.

The V gene is TRBV20-1, the J gene TRBJ2-7; the match to TRBD2 covers 12 bases. Trimming cost V 4 bases and J 4 bases; bases outside gene matches: 11. Per the germline V gene, CDR1 is DFQATT and CDR2 is SNEGSKA (reference sequence). There are 16 residues in the CDR3. As DNA, the CDR3 is TGCAGTGCTACACCCGGGACTAGCGGGTTTTGGTACGAGCAGTACGTC. Translating it yields CSATPGTSGFWYEQYV.